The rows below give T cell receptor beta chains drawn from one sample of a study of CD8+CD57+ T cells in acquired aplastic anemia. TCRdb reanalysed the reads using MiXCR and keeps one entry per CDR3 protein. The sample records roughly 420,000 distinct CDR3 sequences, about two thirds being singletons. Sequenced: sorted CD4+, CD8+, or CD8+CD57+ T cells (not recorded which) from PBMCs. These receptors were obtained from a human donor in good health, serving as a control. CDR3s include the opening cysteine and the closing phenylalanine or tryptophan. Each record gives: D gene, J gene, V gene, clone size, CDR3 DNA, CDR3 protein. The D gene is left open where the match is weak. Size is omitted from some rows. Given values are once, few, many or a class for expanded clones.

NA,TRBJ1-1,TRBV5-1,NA,TGCGCCAGCAGCTTGAGGACAAGTGCAACTGAAGCTTTCTTT,CASSLRTSATEAFF
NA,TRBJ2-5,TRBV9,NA,TGTGCCACCAGCATAGGTAGAGAGACCCAGTACTTC,CATSIGRETQYF
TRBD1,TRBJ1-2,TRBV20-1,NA,TGCAGTGCTTGGACAGGATCTCACTATGACACCTTC,CSAWTGSHYDTF
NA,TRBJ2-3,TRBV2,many,TGTGCCAGCAGTGAACGAGGGGGGGGAAACTTGCTTTTT,CASSERGGGNLLF
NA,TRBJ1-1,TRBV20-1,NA,TGCAGTGCCCAAGCTCCGTCGTTGGCCTACACTGAAGCTTTCTTT,CSAQAPSLAYTEAFF
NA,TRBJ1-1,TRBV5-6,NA,TGTGCCAGCAGCTCATGGGGGTGGCAGGCTTTCTTT,CASSSWGWQAFF
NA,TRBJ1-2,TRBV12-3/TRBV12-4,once,TGTGCCATCAGTGAGTTAGGGGCCGGCTACACCTTC,CAISELGAGYTF
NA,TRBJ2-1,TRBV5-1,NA,TGCGCCAGCAGCTTGGACCCGGGGGCCACTTACAATGAGCAGTTCTTC,CASSLDPGATYNEQFF
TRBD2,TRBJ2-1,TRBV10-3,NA,TGTGCCATCAGCCTAGACCGGGGGGGGCCTTACAATGAGCAGTTCTTC,CAISLDRGGPYNEQFF
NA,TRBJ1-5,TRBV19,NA,TGTGCCAGTAGTATCAACAGGGAGGAAGGGGTCAATCAGCCCCAGCATTTT,CASSINREEGVNQPQHF
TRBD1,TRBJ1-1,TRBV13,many,TGTGCCAGCAGGGGGACAGGGGTAATAGACACTGAAGCTTTCTTT,CASRGTGVIDTEAFF
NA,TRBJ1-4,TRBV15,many,TGTGCCACCAGCGGCAGGGTGGGGGGCGGAACAACTAATGAAAAACTGTTTTTT,CATSGRVGGGTTNEKLFF
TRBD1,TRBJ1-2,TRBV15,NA,TGTGCTTCACCCCCGGGACAGATGTATGGCTACACCTTC,CASPPGQMYGYTF
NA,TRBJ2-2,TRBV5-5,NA,TGCGCCAGCAGCTTGTCAGGCACGGGGGTGCTGTTTTTT,CASSLSGTGVLFF
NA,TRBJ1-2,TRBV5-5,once,TGTGCCAGCAGCCGTCCTTGGGGGATTAACTATGGCTACACCTTC,CASSRPWGINYGYTF
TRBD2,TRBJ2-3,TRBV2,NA,TGTGCCAGCAGCCGGACTAGCGGGGCTCCAAAGGATACGCAGTATTTT,CASSRTSGAPKDTQYF
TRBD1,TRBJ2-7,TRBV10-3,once,TGTGCCATCAGTGAGTCGGGACAGGGGAAGCAGTACTTC,CAISESGQGKQYF
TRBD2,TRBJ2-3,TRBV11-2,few,TGTGCCAGCAGCTTAGAGACTAGCGGGGTAGGCACAGATACGCAGTATTTT,CASSLETSGVGTDTQYF
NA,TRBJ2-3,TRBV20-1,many,TGCAGTGCTCCTTTTGGTGGGACAGATACGCAGTATTTT,CSAPFGGTDTQYF
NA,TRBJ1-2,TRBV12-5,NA,TGTGCTAGTGGTCCAACACACTCTGGCTACACCTTC,CASGPTHSGYTF
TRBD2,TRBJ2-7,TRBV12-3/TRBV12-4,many,TGTGCCAGCAGTCCGGGGACTAGCGGGGTCTACGAGCAGTACTTC,CASSPGTSGVYEQYF
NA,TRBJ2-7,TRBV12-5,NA,TGTGCCAGCAGTCTCGTCAGTGGGCGGGAGCAGTACTTC,CASSLVSGREQYF